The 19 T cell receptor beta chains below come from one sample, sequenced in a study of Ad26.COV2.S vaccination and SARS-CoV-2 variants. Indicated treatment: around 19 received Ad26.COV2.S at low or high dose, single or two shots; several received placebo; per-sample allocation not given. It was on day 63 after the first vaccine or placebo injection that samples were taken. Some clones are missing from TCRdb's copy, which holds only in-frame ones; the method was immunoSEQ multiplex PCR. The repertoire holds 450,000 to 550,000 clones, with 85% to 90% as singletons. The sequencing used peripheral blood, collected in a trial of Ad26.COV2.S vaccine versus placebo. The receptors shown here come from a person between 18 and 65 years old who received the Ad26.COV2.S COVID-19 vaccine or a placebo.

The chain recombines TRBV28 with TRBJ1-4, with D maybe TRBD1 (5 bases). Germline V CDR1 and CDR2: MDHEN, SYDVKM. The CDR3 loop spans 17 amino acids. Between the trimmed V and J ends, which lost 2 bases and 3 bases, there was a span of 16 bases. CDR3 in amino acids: CASSLGTLRRSNEKLFF. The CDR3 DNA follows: TGTGCCAGCAGTTTAGGGACCCTCAGGAGGTCTAATGAAAAACTGTTTTTT.

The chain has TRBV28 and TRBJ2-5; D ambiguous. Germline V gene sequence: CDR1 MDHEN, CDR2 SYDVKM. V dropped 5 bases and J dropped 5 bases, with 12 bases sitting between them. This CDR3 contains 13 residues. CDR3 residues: CASSGPRFETQYF. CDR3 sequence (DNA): TGTGCCAGCAGTGGGCCCAGATTCGAGACCCAGTACTTC.

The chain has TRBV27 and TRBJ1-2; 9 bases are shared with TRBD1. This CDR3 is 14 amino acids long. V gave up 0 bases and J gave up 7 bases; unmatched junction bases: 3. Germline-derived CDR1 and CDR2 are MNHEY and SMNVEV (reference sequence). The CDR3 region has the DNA TGTGCCAGCAGTTTATCACACAGGGGGCTTGGCTACACCTTC. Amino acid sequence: CASSLSHRGLGYTF.

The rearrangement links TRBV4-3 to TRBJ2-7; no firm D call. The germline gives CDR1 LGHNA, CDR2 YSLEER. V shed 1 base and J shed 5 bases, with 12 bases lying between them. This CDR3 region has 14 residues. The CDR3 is CASSQGGLGNEQYV. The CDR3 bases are TGCGCCAGCAGCCAAGGCGGCCTGGGAAACGAGCAGTACGTC.

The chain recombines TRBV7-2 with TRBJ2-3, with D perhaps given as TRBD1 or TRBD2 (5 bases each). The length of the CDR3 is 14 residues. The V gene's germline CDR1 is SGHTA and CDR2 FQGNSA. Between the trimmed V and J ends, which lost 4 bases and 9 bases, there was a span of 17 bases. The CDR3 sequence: CASSSLDGRDTQYF. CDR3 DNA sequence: TGTGCCAGCAGCTCACTCGACGGCCGGGACACGCAGTATTTT. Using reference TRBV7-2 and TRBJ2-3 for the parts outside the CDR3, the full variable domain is GAGVSQSPSNKVTEKGKDVELRCDPISGHTALYWYRQSLGQGLEFLIYFQGNSAPDKSGLPSDRFSAERTGGSVSTLTIQRTQQEDSAVYLCASSSLDGRDTQYFGPGTRLTVL.

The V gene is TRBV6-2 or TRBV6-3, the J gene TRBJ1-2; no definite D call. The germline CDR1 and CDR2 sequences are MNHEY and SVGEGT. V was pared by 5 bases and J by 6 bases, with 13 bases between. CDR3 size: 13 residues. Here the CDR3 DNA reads TGTGCCAGCAGTCCCCCCGTAAGAAATGGCTACACCTTC. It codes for CASSPPVRNGYTF.

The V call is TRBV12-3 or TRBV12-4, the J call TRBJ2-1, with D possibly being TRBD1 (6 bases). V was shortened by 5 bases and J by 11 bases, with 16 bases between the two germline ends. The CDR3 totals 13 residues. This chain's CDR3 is CASSPPDSSKQFF. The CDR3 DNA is TGTGCCAGCAGTCCCCCGGACAGCTCCAAGCAGTTCTTC.

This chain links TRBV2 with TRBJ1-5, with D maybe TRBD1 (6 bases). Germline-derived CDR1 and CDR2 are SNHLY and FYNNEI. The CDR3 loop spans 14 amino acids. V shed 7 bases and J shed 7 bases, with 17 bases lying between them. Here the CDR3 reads CASIRMAGEQPQHF. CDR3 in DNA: TGTGCCAGCATTAGGATGGCAGGGGAACAGCCCCAGCATTTT.

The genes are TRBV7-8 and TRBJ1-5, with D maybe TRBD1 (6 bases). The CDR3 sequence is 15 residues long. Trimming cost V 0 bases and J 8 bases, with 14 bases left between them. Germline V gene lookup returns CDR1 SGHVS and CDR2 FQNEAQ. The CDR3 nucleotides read TGTGCCAGCAGCTTAGCGCCGGGGGGGCTGAAGCCCCAGCATTTT. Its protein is CASSLAPGGLKPQHF.

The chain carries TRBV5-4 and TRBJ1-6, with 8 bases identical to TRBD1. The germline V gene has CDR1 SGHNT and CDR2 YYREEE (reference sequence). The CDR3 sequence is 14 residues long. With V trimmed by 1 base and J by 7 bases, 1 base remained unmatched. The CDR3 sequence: CASSLRTGNSPLHF. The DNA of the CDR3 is TGTGCCAGCAGCTTGCGGACAGGGAATTCACCCCTCCACTTT.

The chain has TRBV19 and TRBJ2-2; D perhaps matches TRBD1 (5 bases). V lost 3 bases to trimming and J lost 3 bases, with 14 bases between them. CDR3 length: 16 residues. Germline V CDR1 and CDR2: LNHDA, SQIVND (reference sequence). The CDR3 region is CASSIGAGLDTGELFF. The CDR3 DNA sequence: TGTGCCAGTAGTATTGGGGCAGGGTTGGACACCGGGGAGCTGTTTTTT.

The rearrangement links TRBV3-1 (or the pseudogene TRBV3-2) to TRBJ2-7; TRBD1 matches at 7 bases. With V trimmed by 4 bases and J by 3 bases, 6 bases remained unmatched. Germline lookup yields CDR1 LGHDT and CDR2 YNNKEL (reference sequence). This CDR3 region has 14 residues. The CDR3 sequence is CASSLTGARYEQYF. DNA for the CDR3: TGTGCCAGCAGCCTTACAGGGGCTCGCTACGAGCAGTACTTC.

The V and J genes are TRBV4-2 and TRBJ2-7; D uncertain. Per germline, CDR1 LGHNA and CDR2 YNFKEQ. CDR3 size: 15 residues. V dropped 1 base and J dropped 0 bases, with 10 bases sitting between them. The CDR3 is CASSQASDISYEQYF. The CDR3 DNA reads TGTGCCAGCAGCCAAGCAAGCGACATCTCCTACGAGCAGTACTTC.

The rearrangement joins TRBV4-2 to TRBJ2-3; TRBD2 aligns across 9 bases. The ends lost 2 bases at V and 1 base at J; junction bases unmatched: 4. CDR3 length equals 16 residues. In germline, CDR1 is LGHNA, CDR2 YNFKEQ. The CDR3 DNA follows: TGTGCCAGCAGCCAATCGGGCGGGGGGGGCACAGATACGCAGTATTTT. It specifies CASSQSGGGGTDTQYF.

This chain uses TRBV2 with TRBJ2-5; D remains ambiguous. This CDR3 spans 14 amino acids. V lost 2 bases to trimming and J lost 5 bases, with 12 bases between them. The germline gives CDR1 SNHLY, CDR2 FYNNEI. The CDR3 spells CASSEYVQEETQYF. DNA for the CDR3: TGTGCCAGCAGTGAATATGTTCAGGAGGAGACCCAGTACTTC.

For the CDR3, the DNA is TGTGCCAGCAGTTTAGACAGGGTCGGCCAGCAGTACTTC. Encoded protein: CASSLDRVGQQYF. The gene calls are TRBV27 and TRBJ2-7; 7 nucleotides align to TRBD1. The CDR3 runs to 13 residues. The J segment lost 8 bases and the V segment lost 2 bases, leaving 6 bases of the junction unmatched. CDR1 and CDR2 (germline): MNHEY, SMNVEV (reference sequence).

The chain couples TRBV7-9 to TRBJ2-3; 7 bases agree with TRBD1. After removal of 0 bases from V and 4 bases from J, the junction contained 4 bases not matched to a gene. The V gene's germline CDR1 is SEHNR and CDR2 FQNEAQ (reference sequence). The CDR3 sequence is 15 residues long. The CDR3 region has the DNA TGTGCCAGCAGCTTAGCGAGGGGGCAAGCAGATACGCAGTATTTT. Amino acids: CASSLARGQADTQYF.

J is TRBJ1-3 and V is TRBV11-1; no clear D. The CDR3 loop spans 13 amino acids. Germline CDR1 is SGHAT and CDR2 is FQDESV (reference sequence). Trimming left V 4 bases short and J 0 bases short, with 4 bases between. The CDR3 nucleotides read TGTGCCAGCAGCTACGACTCTGGAAACACCATATATTTT. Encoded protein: CASSYDSGNTIYF. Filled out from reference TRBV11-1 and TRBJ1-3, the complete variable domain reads EAEVAQSPRYKITEKSQAVAFWCDPISGHATLYWYRQILGQGPELLVQFQDESVVDDSQLPKDRFSAERLKGVDSTLKIQPAELGDSAMYLCASSYDSGNTIYFGEGSWLTVV.

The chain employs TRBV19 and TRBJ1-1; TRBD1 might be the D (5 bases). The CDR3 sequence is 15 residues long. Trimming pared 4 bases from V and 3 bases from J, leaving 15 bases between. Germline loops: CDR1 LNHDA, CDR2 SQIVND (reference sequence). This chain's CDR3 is CASSKPLTVYTEAFF. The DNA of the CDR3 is TGTGCCAGTAGTAAACCCCTGACAGTCTACACTGAAGCTTTCTTT. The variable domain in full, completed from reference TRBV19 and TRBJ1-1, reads DGGITQSPKYLFRKEGQNVTLSCEQNLNHDAMYWYRQDPGQGLRLIYYSQIVNDFQKGDIAEGYSVSREKKESFPLTVTSAQKNPTAFYLCASSKPLTVYTEAFFGQGTRLTVV.